The 2 T cell receptor beta chains reported below all come from one sample, sequenced in a study of CD8+ T cells in alopecia areata. Described treatment: oral pan-JAK inhibitor, 5-10 mg twice daily. Extracted from the samples, RNA was reverse transcribed into cDNA to serve as the sequencing template. Using immunoSEQ multiplex PCR, the repertoire was profiled, and TCRdb retains in-frame clones only, with some absent. The table records hundreds of thousands of clones, around 66% of them present only once. This sample comprised CD4+ T cells sorted from blood, obtained at approximately week 42, from a patient treated with tofacitinib. The receptors stem from a human donor with alopecia areata.

This clone has a handful of counts. The chain carries TRBV29-1 and TRBJ2-7; no firm D call. V was pared by 6 bases and J by 3 bases, with 15 bases between. The germline V gene has CDR1 SQVTM and CDR2 ANQGSEA. The CDR3 is made up of 13 amino acids. CDR3 DNA sequence: TGCAGCGTCATTGGACGCCCCAGCTACGAGCAGTACTTC. Translating gives CSVIGRPSYEQYF.

This clone was seen only once. The chain carries TRBV9 and TRBJ2-3, with a tentative D call TRBD2 (5 bases). Per germline, CDR1 SGDLS and CDR2 YYNGEE. The CDR3 sequence is 16 residues long. With 4 bases removed from V and 3 bases from J, the gap between germline ends came to 18 bases. This CDR3 is CASSPLPLVGTDTQYF. The CDR3 region has the DNA TGTGCCAGCAGCCCCCTACCACTAGTGGGGACAGATACGCAGTATTTT.